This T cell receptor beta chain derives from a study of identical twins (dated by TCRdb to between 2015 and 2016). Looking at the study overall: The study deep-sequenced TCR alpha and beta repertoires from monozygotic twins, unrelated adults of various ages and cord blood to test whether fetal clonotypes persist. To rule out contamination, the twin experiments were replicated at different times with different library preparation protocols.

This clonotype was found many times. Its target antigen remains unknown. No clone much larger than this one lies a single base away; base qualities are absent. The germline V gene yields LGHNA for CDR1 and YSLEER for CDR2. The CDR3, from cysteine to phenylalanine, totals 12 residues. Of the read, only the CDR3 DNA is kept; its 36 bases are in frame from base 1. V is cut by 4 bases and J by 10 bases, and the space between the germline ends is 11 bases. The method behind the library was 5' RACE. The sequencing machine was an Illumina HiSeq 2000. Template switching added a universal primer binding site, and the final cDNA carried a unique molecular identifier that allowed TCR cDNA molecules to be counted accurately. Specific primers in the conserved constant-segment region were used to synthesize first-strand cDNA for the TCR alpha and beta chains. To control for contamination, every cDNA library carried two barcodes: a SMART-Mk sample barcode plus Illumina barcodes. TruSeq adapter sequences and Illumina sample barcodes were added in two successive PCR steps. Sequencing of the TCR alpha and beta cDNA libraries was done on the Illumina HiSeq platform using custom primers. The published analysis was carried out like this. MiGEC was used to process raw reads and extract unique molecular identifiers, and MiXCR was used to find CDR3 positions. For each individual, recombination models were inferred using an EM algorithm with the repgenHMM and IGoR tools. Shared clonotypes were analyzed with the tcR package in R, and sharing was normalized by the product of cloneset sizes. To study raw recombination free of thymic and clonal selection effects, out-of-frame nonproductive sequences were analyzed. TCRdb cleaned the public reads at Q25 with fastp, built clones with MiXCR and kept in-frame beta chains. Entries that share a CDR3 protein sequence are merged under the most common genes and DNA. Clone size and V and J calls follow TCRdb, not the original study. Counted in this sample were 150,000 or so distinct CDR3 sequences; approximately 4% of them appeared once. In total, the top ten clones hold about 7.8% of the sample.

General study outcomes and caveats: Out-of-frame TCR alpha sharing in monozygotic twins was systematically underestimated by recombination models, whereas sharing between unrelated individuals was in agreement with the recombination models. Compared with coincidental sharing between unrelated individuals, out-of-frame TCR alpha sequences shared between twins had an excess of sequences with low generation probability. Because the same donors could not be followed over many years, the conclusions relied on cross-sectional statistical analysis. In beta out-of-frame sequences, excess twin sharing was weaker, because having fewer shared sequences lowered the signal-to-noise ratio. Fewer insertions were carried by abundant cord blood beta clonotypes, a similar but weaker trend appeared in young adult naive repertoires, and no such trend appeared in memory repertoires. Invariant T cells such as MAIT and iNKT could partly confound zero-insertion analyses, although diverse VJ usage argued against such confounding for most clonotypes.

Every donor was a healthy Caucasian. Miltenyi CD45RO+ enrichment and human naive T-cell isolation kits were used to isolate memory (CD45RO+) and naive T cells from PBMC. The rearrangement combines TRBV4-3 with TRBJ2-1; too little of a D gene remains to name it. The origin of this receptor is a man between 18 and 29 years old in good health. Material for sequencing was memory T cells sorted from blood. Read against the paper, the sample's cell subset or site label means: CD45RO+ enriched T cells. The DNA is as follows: TGCGCCAGCAGCCTAGTGGCGGAAGAGCAGTTCTTC. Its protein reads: CASSLVAEEQFF.